These 21 T cell receptor beta chains originate from one sample sequenced in a study of a mutant IDH1 vaccine in newly diagnosed glioma. The protocol was immunoSEQ multiplex PCR, while the TCRdb copy is restricted to in-frame clones and leaves out a portion. The sample lists around 99,000 clones, around three quarters occurring once. Time point of the sample: baseline, week 1 (first vaccination visit). Treatment reported: pre-vaccination baseline after standard-of-care therapy. The material was PBMCs, obtained from a glioma patient treated with radiotherapy, temozolomide or both. All receptors come from a man aged 35 to 55 with glioma.

The V and J genes are TRBV9 and TRBJ2-2, with TRBD2 identical over 13 bases. Germline CDR1 is SGDLS and CDR2 is YYNGEE. With 3 bases clipped from V and 0 bases from J, the junction kept 5 bases outside the gene matches. CDR3 length: 18 residues. The CDR3 region is CASSGGLAGVPNTGELFF. The CDR3 nucleotides read TGTGCCAGCAGCGGAGGACTAGCGGGGGTCCCGAACACCGGGGAGCTGTTTTTT. Full variable domain (remainder filled in from reference TRBV9 and TRBJ2-2): DSGVTQTPKHLITATGQRVTLRCSPRSGDLSVYWYQQSLDQGLQFLIQYYNGEERAKGNILERFSAQQFPDLHSELNLSSLELGDSALYFCASSGGLAGVPNTGELFFGEGSRLTVL.

This clone was detected once. The rearrangement joins TRBV7-9 to TRBJ1-6, with no clear D. The CDR3 runs 12 residues. Germline CDR1 reads SEHNR; CDR2 reads FQNEAQ (reference sequence). Trimming left V 8 bases short and J 8 bases short, with 10 bases between. The CDR3 DNA is TGTGCCAGCCGGGATGGCTATTCACCCCTCCACTTT. Protein sequence: CASRDGYSPLHF. Variable domain in full (rest from reference TRBV7-9 and TRBJ1-6): DTGVSQNPRHKITKRGQNVTFRCDPISEHNRLYWYRQTLGQGPEFLTYFQNEAQLEKSRLLSDRFSAERPKGSFSTLEIQRTEQGDSAMYLCASRDGYSPLHFGNGTRLTVT.

This chain uses TRBV5-6 with TRBJ1-6; D not certain. CDR1 and CDR2 from the germline V gene are SGHDT and YYEEEE. V was shortened by 2 bases and J by 7 bases, with 10 bases between the two germline ends. The CDR3 runs to 14 residues. CDR3: CASSFLRPNSPLHF. In nucleotides, the CDR3 is TGTGCCAGCAGCTTTCTTAGACCAAATTCACCCCTCCACTTT. Full variable domain (rest looked up from reference TRBV5-6 and TRBJ1-6): DAGVTQSPTHLIKTRGQQVTLRCSPKSGHDTVSWYQQALGQGPQFIFQYYEEEERQRGNFPDRFSGHQFPNYSSELNVNALLLGDSALYLCASSFLRPNSPLHFGNGTRLTVT.

The chain combines TRBV27 with TRBJ2-3; D call uncertain. This CDR3 spans 13 amino acids. V was cut by 6 bases and J by 3 bases, with 10 bases left in between. Germline V CDR1 and CDR2: MNHEY, SMNVEV (reference sequence). The CDR3 spells CASSPDQTDTQYF. CDR3 DNA sequence: TGTGCCAGCAGCCCCGATCAGACAGATACGCAGTATTTT.

J is TRBJ2-3 and V is TRBV6-5, with D tentatively TRBD1 or TRBD2 (5 bases each). V lost 6 bases to trimming and J lost 9 bases, with 19 bases between them. CDR3 length: 14 amino acids. CDR1 and CDR2 from the germline V gene are MNHEY and SVGAGI. CDR3 in DNA: TGTGCCAGCAGCTTCGCCTCAGGCCGGGGCACGCAGTATTTT. This encodes CASSFASGRGTQYF.

The table lists this clone with a few counts. The J gene is TRBJ1-4, the V gene TRBV19; D gene unclear. Germline assignment: CDR1 LNHDA and CDR2 SQIVND (reference sequence). Trimming removed 10 bases from V and 0 bases from J, with 15 bases in between. CDR3 length equals 15 residues. The CDR3 reads CATAGSLTTNEKLFF. The CDR3, as DNA: TGTGCCACCGCGGGCAGCCTTACAACTAATGAAAAACTGTTTTTT.

This rearrangement joins TRBV18 to TRBJ2-7; D is possibly TRBD1 or TRBD2 (6 bases each). V lost 0 bases, J lost 3 bases, and 12 bases lay in between. CDR3 length: 15 amino acids. Germline V gene lookup returns CDR1 KGHSH and CDR2 LQKENI. CDR3 DNA: TGTGCCAGCTCACCACCTACAGGGAGGAACTACGAGCAGTACTTC. Translation gives CASSPPTGRNYEQYF.

The chain recombines TRBV7-2 with TRBJ2-7; D not certain. CDR1 and CDR2 (germline): SGHTA, FQGNSA. The V gene lost 5 bases and the J gene lost 6 bases, with 11 bases spanning the gap. This CDR3 spans 12 amino acids. CDR3 loop: CASSPHPPEQYF. The CDR3 nucleotides are TGTGCCAGCAGCCCACATCCTCCCGAGCAGTACTTC.

The chain joins TRBV4-3 to TRBJ2-2; tentatively, D is TRBD1 (5 bases). The length of the CDR3 is 15 residues. Germline CDR1 reads LGHNA; CDR2 reads YSLEER. V was trimmed by 1 base and J by 1 base, leaving 7 bases between them. CDR3 nucleotides: TGCGCCAGCAGCCAAGGGGGCGAGAACACCGGGGAGCTGTTTTTT. Amino acids: CASSQGGENTGELFF.

This sequence joins TRBV4-2 and TRBJ1-3; D call uncertain. This CDR3 has 16 residues. Germline V gene data show CDR1 as LGHNA and CDR2 as YNFKEQ. V dropped 0 bases and J dropped 0 bases, with 9 bases sitting between them. The CDR3 spells CASSQDRGISGNTIYF. The CDR3 DNA is TGTGCCAGCAGCCAAGATCGGGGAATCTCTGGAAACACCATATATTTT.

The chain carries TRBV10-3 and TRBJ2-5; D gene ambiguous. CDR3 length: 14 amino acids. The germline V gene has CDR1 ENHRY and CDR2 SYGVKD. The V and J ends lost 2 bases and 2 bases respectively, with 9 bases between them. CDR3 coding DNA: TGTGCCATCAGTGAGGGTGGGAATCAAGAGACCCAGTACTTC. It is translated as CAISEGGNQETQYF.

The chain recombines TRBV6-1 with TRBJ1-1; TRBD1 matches at 11 bases. V was clipped by 2 bases and J by 0 bases; unmatched bases: 5. Germline-derived CDR1 and CDR2 are MNHNS and SASEGT. This CDR3 contains 17 residues. The CDR3 coding sequence is TGTGCCAGCAGTGAAAGGGACAGGGGGACCCTGAACACTGAAGCTTTCTTT. Translating it yields CASSERDRGTLNTEAFF.

The V and J genes are TRBV29-1 and TRBJ2-3; possibly TRBD2 for D (7 bases). Looked up from germline, CDR1 is SQVTM and CDR2 is ANQGSEA. The CDR3 is 11 amino acids. The DNA for the CDR3 is TGCGGCGGGGGCGGCACAGATACGCAGTATTTT. Residues: CGGGGTDTQYF.

This clone was seen a handful of times. The rearrangement uses TRBV30 and TRBJ1-2; D is uncertain. The germline gives CDR1 GTSNPN, CDR2 SVGIG (reference sequence). This CDR3 has 12 residues. The germline V and J ends were trimmed by 4 bases and 1 base, with 7 bases remaining between them. CDR3 amino acids: CAWTGGNYGYTF. DNA for the CDR3: TGTGCCTGGACAGGAGGTAACTATGGCTACACCTTC.

J is TRBJ2-7 and V is TRBV10-1, with 8 nucleotides matching TRBD1. This CDR3 region has 13 residues. Per germline, CDR1 WNHNN and CDR2 SYGVQD (reference sequence). V shed 10 bases, J shed 6 bases, and the junction held 11 bases outside the gene matches. The CDR3 sequence: CAIKGQGACEQYF. The CDR3 nucleotides read TGCGCCATTAAGGGGCAGGGGGCTTGCGAGCAGTACTTC.

This clone was detected ten times or more. The chain links TRBV19 to TRBJ1-1; 9 nucleotides agree with TRBD1. Germline V gene data show CDR1 as LNHDA and CDR2 as SQIVND (reference sequence). Trimming removed 4 bases from V and 1 base from J; junction bases left unmatched: 4. The CDR3 loop spans 15 amino acids. CDR3 region: CASSRGQGRNTEAFF. In DNA form, the CDR3 reads TGTGCCAGTAGTAGGGGACAGGGAAGGAACACTGAAGCTTTCTTT.

V usage is TRBV10-1 and J usage is TRBJ1-1; 9 nucleotides agree with TRBD1. Germline-derived CDR1 and CDR2 are WNHNN and SYGVQD (reference sequence). J was trimmed by 3 bases and V by 3 bases; bases with no gene match: 8. This CDR3 spans 16 amino acids. Written as DNA, the CDR3 is TGCGCCAGCAGTGAATTGACAGGGGGTTGGGACACTGAAGCTTTCTTT. Residues: CASSELTGGWDTEAFF.

This clone has only a few counts. The chain carries TRBV27 and TRBJ2-7; possibly TRBD1 or TRBD2 for D (5 bases each). The ends were cut back, 4 bases at V and 1 base at J, with 8 bases in the middle. The CDR3 extends over 13 amino acids. CDR1 is MNHEY and CDR2 is SMNVEV in the germline V gene (reference sequence). The CDR3 loop reads CASSWGKSYEQYF. The CDR3 coding sequence is TGTGCCAGCAGTTGGGGGAAGTCCTACGAGCAGTACTTC.

V and J are TRBV15 and TRBJ2-7; the match to TRBD1 covers 7 bases. Per the germline V gene, CDR1 is LNHNV and CDR2 is YYDKDF (reference sequence). After removal of 4 bases from V and 3 bases from J, the junction contained 9 bases not matched to a gene. The CDR3 is 15 amino acids. CDR3 sequence (DNA): TGTGCCACCAGCATCGGGACAGCTCTCAACTACGAGCAGTACTTC. It translates to CATSIGTALNYEQYF.

The chain uses TRBV7-8 and TRBJ2-2; 7 bases line up with TRBD2. Losses at the gene ends were 1 base for V and 3 bases for J; bases not matched to a gene: 8. CDR1 is SGHVS and CDR2 is FQNEAQ in the germline V gene. CDR3 length: 17 amino acids. CDR3 protein: CASSLDKASGDTGELFF. The CDR3 DNA is TGTGCCAGCAGCTTAGACAAGGCTAGCGGTGACACCGGGGAGCTGTTTTTT.

V and J are TRBV27 and TRBJ1-1; 9 bases map to TRBD1. The CDR3 is 19 residues long. In germline, CDR1 is MNHEY, CDR2 SMNVEV (reference sequence). V shed 5 bases, J shed 6 bases, and the junction held 22 bases outside the gene matches. The CDR3 spells CASSPGRRDRAVFNAEAFF. In nucleotides, the CDR3 is TGTGCCAGCAGTCCAGGTCGGCGGGACAGGGCCGTTTTTAACGCTGAAGCTTTCTTT.